This entry is about one TCR beta chain. TCRdb keeps only in-frame clones here, not all; method: immunoSEQ multiplex PCR. The sample includes 100,000 to 150,000 clones, about 86% of them seen just once. These data come from a study of blood T cell repertoires in COVID-19. The CDR3 runs 13 residues. V was pared by 6 bases and J by 8 bases, with 6 bases of the junction left unmatched. Germline-derived CDR1 and CDR2 are MDHEN and SYDVKM. The sequenced material came from PBMCs or T cells enriched from blood (not recorded which). This TCR was sampled from a man aged 40-49 years with acute COVID-19. The chain recombines TRBV28 with TRBJ1-3; 8 bases line up with TRBD1. The CDR3 loop reads CASSLPTGDTIYF. CDR3 in DNA: TGTGCCAGCAGCCTACCGACAGGGGACACCATATATTTT.